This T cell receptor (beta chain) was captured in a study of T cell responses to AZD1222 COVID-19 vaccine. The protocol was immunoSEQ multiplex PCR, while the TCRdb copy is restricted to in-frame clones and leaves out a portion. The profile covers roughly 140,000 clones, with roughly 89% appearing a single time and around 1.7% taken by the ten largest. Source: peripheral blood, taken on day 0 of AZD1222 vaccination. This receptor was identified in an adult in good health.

The CDR3 here is CASSQGEGLFF. In nucleotides, the CDR3 is TGTGCCAGCAGCCAGGGGGAGGGGCTGTTTTTT. This sequence joins TRBV3-1 (or the pseudogene TRBV3-2) and TRBJ2-2; TRBD2 matches at 7 bases. Germline-derived CDR1 and CDR2 are LGHDT and YNNKEL (reference sequence). The CDR3 runs 11 residues. Trimming cost V 3 bases and J 13 bases; bases outside gene matches: 2.